This T cell receptor (beta chain) is drawn from a study of CD8+ T cells in alopecia areata. The authors extracted RNA and reverse transcribed it into cDNA as the sequencing template. Clones were sequenced by immunoSEQ multiplex PCR, and TCRdb holds only the in-frame ones, with some missing. The sample holds under 70,000 clones, 95% to 97% seen once. V shed 3 bases and J shed 9 bases, with 9 bases lying between them. The germline V gene has CDR1 SQVTM and CDR2 ANQGSEA. The length of the CDR3 is 11 residues. The sequencing here drew on CD8+ T cells sorted from blood, taken at week 0. This clonotype originated in a human donor with alopecia areata. The chain recombines TRBV29-1 with TRBJ2-1, with a tentative D call TRBD1 (6 bases). The CDR3 DNA sequence: TGCAGCGTTGATGAAGGGGGTGAGCAGTTCTTC. Translation: CSVDEGGEQFF.